Following are 22 T cell receptor beta chains from one sample sequenced in a study of blood T cell repertoires in COVID-19 (dated by TCRdb to 2019 to 2021). Library generation was performed with the immunoSEQ multiplex PCR assay. Held by TCRdb, this immuneACCESS table contains in-frame sequences only and omits some clones. Under half of the omission traces to an unresolved V gene where checked; the cause of the rest is unknown. This sample holds around 210,000 clones; more than 80% were observed only once. Jointly, the top ten make up 7.5% to 9% of the sample. The sequencing sample was made of peripheral blood. The receptor source for this set is a woman older than 75 with COVID-19, enrolled during active disease.

The V and J genes are TRBV18 and TRBJ2-2; D call uncertain. CDR1 is KGHSH, CDR2 LQKENI, per germline. V gave up 1 base and J gave up 0 bases, with 9 bases separating them. CDR3 length: 16 amino acids. The CDR3 DNA sequence: TGTGCCAGCTCACCACGGCAGAGGTCGAACACCGGGGAGCTGTTTTTT. It translates to CASSPRQRSNTGELFF.

This chain links TRBV18 with TRBJ1-6; D unresolved. There are 13 residues in the CDR3. V was clipped by 4 bases and J by 10 bases, with 11 bases between them. Germline assignment: CDR1 KGHSH and CDR2 LQKENI. CDR3 DNA: TGTGCCAGCTCACTTAGCGGCCGGTCACCCCTCCACTTT. Translated: CASSLSGRSPLHF.

The DNA of the CDR3 is TGTGCCAGCAGCTACCGGGACAGGGGTTTTAGTGAGCAGTACTTC. This gives the protein CASSYRDRGFSEQYF. This sequence joins TRBV6-5 and TRBJ2-7; 10 bases match TRBD1. Losses at the gene ends were 6 bases for V and 7 bases for J; bases not matched to a gene: 12. From germline, CDR1 is MNHEY and CDR2 SVGAGI. The CDR3 contains 15 residues.

The chain joins TRBV7-8 to TRBJ2-7; possibly TRBD2 for D (6 bases). Between the trimmed V and J ends, which lost 3 bases and 3 bases, there was a span of 12 bases. The CDR3 totals 14 residues. From germline, CDR1 is SGHVS and CDR2 FQNEAQ. The CDR3 loop is CASSFSGGNYEQYF. The CDR3 DNA reads TGTGCCAGCAGCTTTAGCGGAGGAAACTACGAGCAGTACTTC.

The chain combines TRBV5-1 with TRBJ1-5, with D unresolved. Germline CDR1 reads SGHRS; CDR2 reads YFSETQ. This CDR3 comprises 15 residues. Trimming removed 0 bases at V and 2 bases at J, with 9 bases between. CDR3 sequence reads: CASSLGDLGNQPQHF. CDR3 bases: TGCGCCAGCAGCTTGGGTGATTTAGGCAATCAGCCCCAGCATTTT.

CDR3 in DNA: TGCGCCAGCAGCTTGGGGGCCCCAGGGACAGGATCCTACGAGCAGTACTTC. Its translation is CASSLGAPGTGSYEQYF. The rearrangement uses TRBV5-1 and TRBJ2-7, with 8 positions matching TRBD1. Trimming removed 0 bases from V and 1 base from J; junction bases left unmatched: 9. The germline CDR1 and CDR2 sequences are SGHRS and YFSETQ. The CDR3 has 17 residues.

The chain employs TRBV7-9 and TRBJ1-1; maybe TRBD1 (6 bases). V lost 5 bases and J 3 bases, leaving 13 bases between the germline ends. Germline CDR1 and CDR2: SEHNR and FQNEAQ (reference sequence). The CDR3 covers 14 residues. CDR3 sequence reads: CASSDLGQHTEAFF. The DNA for the CDR3 is TGTGCCAGCAGCGATCTCGGACAGCACACTGAAGCTTTCTTT. Filled out from reference TRBV7-9 and TRBJ1-1, the complete variable domain reads DTGVSQNPRHKITKRGQNVTFRCDPISEHNRLYWYRQTLGQGPEFLTYFQNEAQLEKSRLLSDRFSAERPKGSFSTLEIQRTEQGDSAMYLCASSDLGQHTEAFFGQGTRLTVV.

The genes are TRBV27 and TRBJ2-1; 8 nucleotides match TRBD2. CDR1 is MNHEY and CDR2 is SMNVEV in the germline V gene (reference sequence). This CDR3 comprises 15 residues. Trimming cost V 2 bases and J 3 bases; bases outside gene matches: 3. The CDR3 is CASSLRGTSYNEQFF. The CDR3 nucleotides are TGTGCCAGCAGTTTACGCGGGACTAGCTACAATGAGCAGTTCTTC.

J is TRBJ2-3 and V is TRBV5-1; tentative D call: TRBD2 (5 bases). Trimming took off 4 bases at V and 3 bases at J, with 12 bases between the two ends. This CDR3 region has 14 residues. CDR1 is SGHRS, CDR2 YFSETQ, per germline. The CDR3 region is CASSPAPGTDTQYF. The CDR3 region has the DNA TGCGCCAGCAGCCCAGCCCCGGGGACAGATACGCAGTATTTT.

This clone was detected once. This chain uses TRBV14 with TRBJ2-1; 11 nucleotides line up with TRBD2. Germline V gives CDR1 SGHDN, CDR2 FVKESK. J lost 4 bases, V lost 6 bases, and 5 bases had no gene match. The CDR3 has 15 residues. CDR3 DNA sequence: TGTGCCAGCAGACCTACTAGCGGGAGTTACAATGAGCAGTTCTTC. This translates into CASRPTSGSYNEQFF.

CDR3 region: CASSSRGTGYGYTF. CDR3 in DNA: TGTGCCAGCTCCTCAAGAGGAACTGGCTATGGCTACACCTTC. This chain uses TRBV18 with TRBJ1-2; D ambiguous. Germline CDR1 and CDR2: KGHSH and LQKENI. The CDR3 contains 14 residues. V was shortened by 6 bases and J by 4 bases, with 15 bases between the two germline ends.

The V call is TRBV10-1, the J call TRBJ2-3; the match to TRBD2 covers 14 bases. The germline V gene encodes CDR1 WNHNN and CDR2 SYGVQD (reference sequence). CDR3 length: 18 amino acids. With V trimmed by 6 bases and J by 5 bases, 13 bases remained unmatched. The CDR3 spells CASRGQKGLAGAVDTQYF. DNA for the CDR3: TGCGCCAGCAGGGGACAGAAGGGACTAGCGGGAGCTGTAGATACGCAGTATTTT.

This clone was recorded only once. J is TRBJ2-3 and V is TRBV7-9; 7 bases are a match to TRBD2. The V and J ends lost 4 bases and 5 bases, in that order; junction bases with no gene match: 6. CDR1 is SEHNR and CDR2 is FQNEAQ in the germline V gene (reference sequence). The CDR3 length is 14 residues. The CDR3 region has the DNA TGTGCCAGCAGCTGGGCGGGAGAAGGAGATACGCAGTATTTT. Translated, it gives CASSWAGEGDTQYF.

The chain recombines TRBV3-1 (or the pseudogene TRBV3-2) with TRBJ1-1; D is possibly TRBD1 (5 bases). The CDR3 length is 13 residues. Germline loops: CDR1 LGHDT, CDR2 YNNKEL (reference sequence). With 0 bases removed from V and 8 bases from J, the gap between germline ends came to 10 bases. The CDR3 loop is CASSQDLRGEAFF. The CDR3 DNA reads TGTGCCAGCAGCCAAGATCTTAGGGGAGAAGCTTTCTTT.

V usage is TRBV5-5 and J usage is TRBJ1-2; 8 nucleotides align to TRBD1. Germline V CDR1 and CDR2: SGHKS, YYEKEE (reference sequence). V dropped 5 bases and J dropped 8; count of bases not matched to a gene: 17. This CDR3 has 16 residues. This CDR3 reads CASSSRQGTGLNGYTF. The CDR3, as DNA: TGTGCCAGCAGTTCTAGACAAGGGACAGGATTAAACGGCTACACCTTC.

In this sample, this clone turned up a few times. The genes are TRBV10-3 and TRBJ1-1, with 7 nucleotides matching TRBD1. CDR1 and CDR2 (germline): ENHRY, SYGVKD. The CDR3 spans 14 residues. The junction had 3 bases not matched to a gene; V was cut back by 4 bases and J by 1 base. The CDR3 coding sequence is TGTGCCATCAGTGGTGGGACAGCGAACACTGAAGCTTTCTTT. This sequence encodes CAISGGTANTEAFF.

The V and J genes are TRBV5-1 and TRBJ1-1; D remains unclear. Trimming left V 4 bases short and J 2 bases short, with 15 bases between. The CDR3 runs to 15 residues. Germline V gene data show CDR1 as SGHRS and CDR2 as YFSETQ. This chain's CDR3 is CASSPLQQTNTEAFF. The CDR3 DNA is TGCGCCAGCAGCCCTCTACAGCAGACAAACACTGAAGCTTTCTTT. Complete variable domain (other parts from reference TRBV5-1 and TRBJ1-1): KAGVTQTPRYLIKTRGQQVTLSCSPISGHRSVSWYQQTPGQGLQFLFEYFSETQRNKGNFPGRFSGRQFSNSRSEMNVSTLELGDSALYLCASSPLQQTNTEAFFGQGTRLTVV.

The rearrangement links TRBV5-1 to TRBJ1-1; tentatively, D is TRBD1 (5 bases). V was shortened by 5 bases and J by 5 bases, with 22 bases between the two germline ends. CDR3 length equals 16 residues. Germline V gene sequence: CDR1 SGHRS, CDR2 YFSETQ. The CDR3 bases are TGCGCCAGCAGTAAGACCCCAGGAAGGGGTGGGACTGAAGCTTTCTTT. This translates into CASSKTPGRGGTEAFF.

The DNA of the CDR3 is TGTGCCAGCAGTTTGTACCGAGCAACTAATGAAAAACTGTTTTTT. Encoded protein: CASSLYRATNEKLFF. The chain joins TRBV28 to TRBJ1-4; D gene ambiguous. Trimming pared 3 bases from V and 0 bases from J, leaving 8 bases between. Per germline, CDR1 MDHEN and CDR2 SYDVKM. This CDR3 comprises 15 residues.

The rearrangement links TRBV5-1 to TRBJ2-1; D is perhaps TRBD2 (6 bases). This CDR3 is 13 amino acids long. CDR1 is SGHRS and CDR2 is YFSETQ in the germline V gene. Trimming took 4 bases from V and 7 from J, leaving 12 bases between them. This CDR3 is CASSPGGDNEQFF. The CDR3, as DNA: TGCGCCAGCAGCCCCGGAGGGGATAATGAGCAGTTCTTC.

V gene TRBV6-1 combines with J gene TRBJ1-3; no reliable D call. The CDR3 length is 13 residues. The germline V gene encodes CDR1 MNHNS and CDR2 SASEGT. V lost 0 bases to trimming and J lost 8 bases, with 8 bases between them. The CDR3 spells CASSEAHGYTIYF. CDR3 sequence (DNA): TGTGCCAGCAGTGAAGCGCATGGCTACACCATATATTTT.

This chain connects TRBV5-8 to TRBJ2-2; D call uncertain. V gave up 2 bases and J gave up 4 bases, with 12 bases separating them. Germline V gives CDR1 SGHTS, CDR2 YDEGEE. The CDR3 extends over 15 amino acids. This CDR3 reads CASSLRGRPTGELFF. The CDR3, as DNA: TGTGCCAGCAGCTTACGAGGCCGGCCCACCGGGGAGCTGTTTTTT.